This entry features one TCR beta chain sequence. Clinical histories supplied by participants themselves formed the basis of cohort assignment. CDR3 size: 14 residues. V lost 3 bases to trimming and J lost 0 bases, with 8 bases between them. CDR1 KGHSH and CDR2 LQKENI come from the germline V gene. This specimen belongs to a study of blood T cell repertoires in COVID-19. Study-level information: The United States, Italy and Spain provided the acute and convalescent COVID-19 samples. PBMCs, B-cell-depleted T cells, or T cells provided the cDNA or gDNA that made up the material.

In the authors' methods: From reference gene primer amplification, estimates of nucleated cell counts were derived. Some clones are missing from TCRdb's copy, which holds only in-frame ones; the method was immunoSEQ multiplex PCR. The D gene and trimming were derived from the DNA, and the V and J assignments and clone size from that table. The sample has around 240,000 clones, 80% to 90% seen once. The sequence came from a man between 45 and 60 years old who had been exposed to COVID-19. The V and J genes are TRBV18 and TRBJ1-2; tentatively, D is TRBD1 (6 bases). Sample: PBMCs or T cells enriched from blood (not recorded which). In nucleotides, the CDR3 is TGTGCCAGCTCACCCAGGACAGCTAACTATGGCTACACCTTC. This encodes CASSPRTANYGYTF.